The 9 T cell receptor beta chains below come from one sample, sequenced in a study of Ad26.COV2.S vaccination and SARS-CoV-2 variants. Treatment defined: roughly 18 received Ad26.COV2.S at low or high dose, single or two shots; roughly 5 received placebo; per-sample allocation not given. Material that was analyzed had been drawn on day 63 after the first vaccine or placebo injection. Produced via immunoSEQ multiplex PCR; TCRdb's table is partial and in-frame only. The table lists about 680,000 clones, around 89% of them singletons. The input for sequencing was peripheral blood, taken in a trial of Ad26.COV2.S vaccine versus placebo. The receptors were sampled from a person between 18 and 59 years old who received the Ad26.COV2.S COVID-19 vaccine or a placebo.

Here the CDR3 DNA reads TGTGCCAGCAGCTCGACGGCGGGAGTCCCCTCTGGGGCCAACGTCCTGACTTTC. It is translated as CASSSTAGVPSGANVLTF. The chain couples TRBV5-4 to TRBJ2-6; 7 positions match TRBD2. Germline V gene lookup returns CDR1 SGHNT and CDR2 YYREEE (reference sequence). The junction had 9 bases not matched to a gene; V was cut back by 3 bases and J by 0 bases. The CDR3 spans 18 residues.

Only one count was recorded for this clone. This rearrangement joins TRBV4-1 to TRBJ2-5; TRBD1 matches 8 bases. Germline V gene data show CDR1 as MGHRA and CDR2 as YSYEKL. J gave up 3 bases and V 3 bases, and 12 bases lay outside the gene matches. This CDR3 has 17 residues. CDR3 in amino acids: CASSQLGQGAEEETQYF. The CDR3 DNA reads TGCGCCAGCAGCCAGTTGGGGCAGGGGGCAGAAGAAGAGACCCAGTACTTC.

The chain has TRBV3-1 (or the pseudogene TRBV3-2) and TRBJ1-4; D possibly corresponds to TRBD1 (6 bases). Germline values: CDR1 LGHDT, CDR2 YNNKEL (reference sequence). Trimming pared 0 bases from V and 7 bases from J, leaving 15 bases between. The CDR3 is made up of 16 amino acids. Written as DNA, the CDR3 is TGTGCCAGCAGCCAAGATTGGAAAGGGGGGAGTGAAAAACTGTTTTTT. Translation gives CASSQDWKGGSEKLFF.

The V call is TRBV4-1, the J call TRBJ2-3, with 8 bases aligning to TRBD2. The germline V gene encodes CDR1 MGHRA and CDR2 YSYEKL. The CDR3 totals 16 residues. The ends lost 4 bases at V and 0 bases at J; junction bases unmatched: 6. The CDR3 region is CASSRNGGASTDTQYF. CDR3 coding DNA: TGCGCCAGCAGCCGAAACGGGGGGGCAAGCACAGATACGCAGTATTTT.

This clone was recorded only once. The chain has TRBV24-1 and TRBJ1-1; 9 positions match TRBD1. The CDR3 extends over 16 amino acids. J gave up 4 bases and V 4 bases, and 9 bases lay outside the gene matches. Germline V gene sequence: CDR1 KGHDR, CDR2 SFDVKD. In DNA, the CDR3 is TGTGCCACCAGTGACGCCCCCGGGACAGGGCCCACTGAAGCTTTCTTT. Encoded protein: CATSDAPGTGPTEAFF.

The chain is built from TRBV2 and TRBJ2-6, with TRBD1 as a possible D gene (6 bases). Trimming left V 6 bases short and J 0 bases short, with 9 bases between. Germline assignment: CDR1 SNHLY and CDR2 FYNNEI. This CDR3 has 15 amino acids. The CDR3: CASRRTDSGANVLTF. The DNA for the CDR3 is TGTGCCAGCAGGAGGACAGACTCTGGGGCCAACGTCCTGACTTTC.

The chain employs TRBV4-3 and TRBJ2-1; possible D gene TRBD2, 7 bases. CDR3 size: 16 residues. CDR1 and CDR2 (germline): LGHNA, YSLEER. The germline V and J ends were trimmed by 4 bases and 4 bases, with 17 bases remaining between them. Here the CDR3 reads CASSPGGGGRYNEQFF. Here the CDR3 DNA reads TGCGCCAGCAGCCCAGGAGGCGGGGGCCGATACAATGAGCAGTTCTTC.

The genes are TRBV30 and TRBJ2-7; the match to TRBD2 covers 10 bases. There are 13 residues in the CDR3. Per germline, CDR1 GTSNPN and CDR2 SVGIG (reference sequence). The V and J ends lost 4 bases and 4 bases, in that order; junction bases with no gene match: 4. CDR3 DNA: TGTGCCTGGAAAGTAGCGGGAGGATACGAGCAGTACTTC. This gives the protein CAWKVAGGYEQYF.

In DNA form, the CDR3 reads TGTGCCTGGAGTCGGGGGACAGGGATCGGGGATACGCAGTATTTT. Its protein is CAWSRGTGIGDTQYF. The chain uses TRBV30 and TRBJ2-3; 9 nucleotides align to TRBD1. J gave up 6 bases and V 2 bases, and 9 bases lay outside the gene matches. This CDR3 is built from 15 residues. Germline V gene lookup returns CDR1 GTSNPN and CDR2 SVGIG (reference sequence).